These 5 T cell receptor beta chains share one sample of origin, sequenced in a study of control samples from healthy donors and cancer patients. The protocol was immunoSEQ multiplex PCR, while the TCRdb copy is restricted to in-frame clones and leaves out a portion. The sample shows 40,000 to 55,000 clones, roughly 89% of them seen only once. Sequenced input: PBMCs. The receptors here all came from a man aged 40-49 years with colorectal cancer.

The chain carries TRBV3-1 (or the pseudogene TRBV3-2) and TRBJ2-1, with TRBD2 matching over 9 bases. V was clipped by 4 bases and J by 7 bases; unmatched bases: 5. The CDR3 has 14 amino acids. Per the germline V gene, CDR1 is LGHDT and CDR2 is YNNKEL (reference sequence). The CDR3 protein is CASSLAGGPNEQFF. CDR3 coding DNA: TGTGCCAGCAGCCTTGCGGGAGGGCCGAATGAGCAGTTCTTC.

V is TRBV28 and J is TRBJ1-1, with D maybe TRBD1 (5 bases). Germline assignment: CDR1 MDHEN and CDR2 SYDVKM. Trimming took 6 bases from V and 5 from J, leaving 10 bases between them. This CDR3 region has 12 residues. This CDR3 is CASRGEWTEAFF. CDR3 bases: TGTGCCAGCAGGGGGGAATGGACTGAAGCTTTCTTT.

This chain links TRBV30 with TRBJ2-1; 15 bases fit TRBD2. The trim removed 1 base at V and 5 bases at J, leaving 9 bases unmatched. This CDR3 is built from 18 residues. Germline CDR1 reads GTSNPN; CDR2 reads SVGIG (reference sequence). The CDR3 sequence is CAWSDWTSGRAYHNEQFF. The CDR3 DNA reads as TGTGCCTGGAGTGATTGGACTAGCGGGAGGGCCTATCACAATGAGCAGTTCTTC.

The chain couples TRBV29-1 to TRBJ2-1; 9 bases agree with TRBD1. The V segment lost 3 bases and the J segment 8 bases; nucleotides outside the gene matches: 14. In germline, CDR1 is SQVTM, CDR2 ANQGSEA. The CDR3 runs to 16 residues. The CDR3 protein is CSVDPQGQGAGDEQFF. The CDR3 DNA follows: TGCAGCGTTGACCCCCAGGGACAGGGAGCCGGCGATGAGCAGTTCTTC.

The chain employs TRBV28 and TRBJ1-4, with D maybe TRBD1 (5 bases). The CDR3 length is 16 residues. Trimming left V 5 bases short and J 0 bases short, with 13 bases between. Per germline, CDR1 MDHEN and CDR2 SYDVKM. The CDR3 DNA reads as TGTGCCAGCAGTCCATGGGACGCTGCAACTAATGAAAAACTGTTTTTT. Translated: CASSPWDAATNEKLFF.